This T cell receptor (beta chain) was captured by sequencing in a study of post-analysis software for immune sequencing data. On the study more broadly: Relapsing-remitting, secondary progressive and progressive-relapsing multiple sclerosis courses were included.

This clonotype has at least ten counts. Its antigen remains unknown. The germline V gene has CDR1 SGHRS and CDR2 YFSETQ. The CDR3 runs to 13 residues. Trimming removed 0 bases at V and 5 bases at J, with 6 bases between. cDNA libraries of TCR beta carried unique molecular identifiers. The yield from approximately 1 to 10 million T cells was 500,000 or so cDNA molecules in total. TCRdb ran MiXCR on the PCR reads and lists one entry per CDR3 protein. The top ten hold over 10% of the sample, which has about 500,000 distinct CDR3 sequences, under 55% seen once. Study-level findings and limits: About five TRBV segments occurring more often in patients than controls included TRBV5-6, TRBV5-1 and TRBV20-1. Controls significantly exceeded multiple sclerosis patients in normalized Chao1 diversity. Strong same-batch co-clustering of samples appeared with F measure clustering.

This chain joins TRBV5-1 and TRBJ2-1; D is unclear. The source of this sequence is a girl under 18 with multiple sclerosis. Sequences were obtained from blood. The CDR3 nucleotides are TGCGCCAGCAGCTTGGCGGTTGACAATGAGCAGTTCTTC. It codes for CASSLAVDNEQFF. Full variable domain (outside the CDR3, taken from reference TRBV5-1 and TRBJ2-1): KAGVTQTPRYLIKTRGQQVTLSCSPISGHRSVSWYQQTPGQGLQFLFEYFSETQRNKGNFPGRFSGRQFSNSRSEMNVSTLELGDSALYLCASSLAVDNEQFFGPGTRLTVL.